A single sample is the source of the 22 T cell receptor beta chains below, sequenced in a study of beta chain features in type 1 diabetes. Isolated RNA was reverse transcribed in full, so expressed TCRB transcripts were sequenced. Using immunoSEQ multiplex PCR, the repertoire was profiled, and TCRdb retains in-frame clones only, with some absent. The table records under 500,000 clones, 30% of them present only once. The source material was naive CD4+ T cells from blood. The receptors were gathered from a man aged 18 to 29 in good health.

This chain uses TRBV28 with TRBJ2-7; D not certain. CDR1 is MDHEN, CDR2 SYDVKM, per germline. Trimming cost V 5 bases and J 2 bases, with 7 bases left between them. The CDR3 is made up of 12 amino acids. In nucleotides, the CDR3 is TGTGCCAGCAGTCTTCCGGCCTACGAGCAGTACTTC. Its protein is CASSLPAYEQYF. Complete variable domain (other parts from reference TRBV28 and TRBJ2-7): DVKVTQSSRYLVKRTGEKVFLECVQDMDHENMFWYRQDPGLGLRLIYFSYDVKMKEKGDIPEGYSVSREKKERFSLILESASTNQTSMYLCASSLPAYEQYFGPGTRLTVT.

This clone was found a few times. The chain uses TRBV29-1 and TRBJ2-3, with TRBD2 matching over 7 bases. Per germline, CDR1 SQVTM and CDR2 ANQGSEA. V lost 6 bases, J lost 5 bases, and 5 bases stayed unmatched. CDR3 length equals 12 residues. The DNA of the CDR3 is TGCAGCGTGGGAGGGAACAGAGATACGCAGTATTTT. As protein: CSVGGNRDTQYF.

This clone was observed a handful of times. The chain is built from TRBV15 and TRBJ1-2; D is ambiguous. Between the trimmed V and J ends, which lost 5 bases and 4 bases, there was a span of 17 bases. There are 15 residues in the CDR3. CDR1 and CDR2 (germline): LNHNV, YYDKDF (reference sequence). CDR3 nucleotides: TGTGCCACCAGCCCTAAGTTAGGGCAAGGCTATGGCTACACCTTC. This gives the protein CATSPKLGQGYGYTF. Full variable domain (missing parts from reference TRBV15 and TRBJ1-2): DAMVIQNPRYQVTQFGKPVTLSCSQTLNHNVMYWYQQKSSQAPKLLFHYYDKDFNNEADTPDNFQSRRPNTSFCFLDIRSPGLGDTAMYLCATSPKLGQGYGYTFGSGTRLTVV.

This chain links TRBV30 with TRBJ1-2; possibly TRBD1 for D (6 bases). The CDR3 is 13 amino acids. The V end lost 3 bases, the J end lost 7 bases, and 15 bases lay between the germline ends. Germline values: CDR1 GTSNPN, CDR2 SVGIG (reference sequence). CDR3 loop: CAWRTTGSGGYTF. The CDR3 coding sequence is TGTGCCTGGAGAACGACAGGTTCTGGTGGCTACACCTTC. Together with reference TRBV30 and TRBJ1-2, the CDR3 gives the full variable domain: SQTIHQWPATLVQPVGSPLSLECTVEGTSNPNLYWYRQAAGRGLQLLFYSVGIGQISSEVPQNLSASRPQDRQFILSSKKLLLSDSGFYLCAWRTTGSGGYTFGSGTRLTVV.

This chain joins TRBV29-1 and TRBJ2-1; no clear D. There are 11 residues in the CDR3. CDR1 is SQVTM and CDR2 is ANQGSEA in the germline V gene. Trimming shortened V by 3 bases and J by 4 bases, and 4 bases separated the two germline ends. The DNA for the CDR3 is TGCAGCGTTGATGCGTACAATGAGCAGTTCTTC. Encoded protein: CSVDAYNEQFF.

This clone was detected only a few times. The chain has TRBV9 and TRBJ2-2; D not certain. Germline V gives CDR1 SGDLS, CDR2 YYNGEE. The CDR3 spans 14 residues. Trimming took 0 bases from V and 3 from J, leaving 6 bases between them. The CDR3 DNA reads as TGTGCCAGCAGCGTAGAGGCTTACACCGGGGAGCTGTTTTTT. This gives the protein CASSVEAYTGELFF.

This clone has a handful of counts. Other DNA sequences in the same sample also yield this CDR3. This chain links TRBV28 with TRBJ2-1; D may be TRBD1 (7 bases). Deletions cut 7 bases from V and 1 base from J, with 11 bases between. This CDR3 is built from 14 residues. Germline V CDR1 and CDR2: MDHEN, SYDVKM. CDR3 DNA: TGTGCCAGCATACCAGGGGGGTCCTACAATGAGCAGTTCTTC. Its translation: CASIPGGSYNEQFF.

This chain joins TRBV20-1 and TRBJ2-1; D is undetermined. Per germline, CDR1 DFQATT and CDR2 SNEGSKA (reference sequence). Trimming removed 5 bases at V and 6 bases at J, with 5 bases between. This CDR3 has 10 amino acids. The CDR3 is CSAYFNEQFF. CDR3 sequence (DNA): TGCAGTGCTTATTTCAATGAGCAGTTCTTC.

This clone has only a few counts. The chain combines TRBV29-1 with TRBJ1-5; TRBD1 aligns across 9 bases. The CDR3 is made up of 15 amino acids. Losses at the gene ends were 4 bases for V and 4 bases for J; bases not matched to a gene: 8. The germline V gene has CDR1 SQVTM and CDR2 ANQGSEA. CDR3: CSVVTGGGGNQPQHF. The CDR3 nucleotides are TGCAGCGTTGTTACAGGGGGCGGGGGAAATCAGCCCCAGCATTTT.

The chain couples TRBV7-2 to TRBJ2-1, with 8 bases lining up with TRBD1. The V segment lost 4 bases and the J segment 8 bases; nucleotides outside the gene matches: 7. Germline V CDR1 and CDR2: SGHTA, FQGNSA. The CDR3 is 14 amino acids. CDR3 sequence reads: CASSSGQVWDEQFF. CDR3 in DNA: TGTGCCAGCAGCTCGGGACAGGTGTGGGATGAGCAGTTCTTC.

In this sample, this clone turned up a few times. This rearrangement joins TRBV4-1 to TRBJ2-1; D may be TRBD2 (6 bases). The ends were cut back, 0 bases at V and 3 bases at J, with 12 bases in the middle. This CDR3 has 16 residues. Germline-derived CDR1 and CDR2 are MGHRA and YSYEKL. This CDR3 is CASSQDAGRRYNEQFF. CDR3 in DNA: TGCGCCAGCAGCCAAGATGCCGGGAGACGCTACAATGAGCAGTTCTTC.

This clone was observed a handful of times. V is TRBV4-2 and J is TRBJ1-2, with a possible D match to TRBD1 (6 bases). Germline V gives CDR1 LGHNA, CDR2 YNFKEQ. The CDR3 runs to 15 residues. Deletions cut 0 bases from V and 7 bases from J, with 15 bases between. CDR3 amino acids: CASSQDGRAGAGYTF. The CDR3 DNA follows: TGTGCCAGCAGCCAAGATGGCAGGGCAGGGGCTGGCTACACCTTC.

This clone came up a few times. The V call is TRBV4-3, the J call TRBJ2-1, with D perhaps being TRBD1 or TRBD2 (5 bases each). V dropped 4 bases and J dropped 2 bases, with 15 bases sitting between them. The germline CDR1 and CDR2 sequences are LGHNA and YSLEER. The CDR3 length is 16 residues. This CDR3 is CASSPIRDATYNEQFF. Here the CDR3 DNA reads TGCGCCAGCAGCCCCATCCGGGACGCTACCTACAATGAGCAGTTCTTC.

This clone was counted a single time. The rearrangement uses TRBV7-3 and TRBJ1-1; 7 bases line up with TRBD1. Per the germline V gene, CDR1 is SGHTA and CDR2 is FQGTGA. After removal of 2 bases from V and 4 bases from J, the junction contained 7 bases not matched to a gene. The CDR3 has 15 amino acids. This chain's CDR3 is CASSLERQGVTEAFF. DNA for the CDR3: TGTGCCAGCAGCTTAGAGCGACAGGGAGTCACTGAAGCTTTCTTT.

In its sample, this clone was seen a few times. This chain connects TRBV30 to TRBJ2-6; D is possibly TRBD2 (6 bases). This CDR3 contains 17 residues. Germline V gene sequence: CDR1 GTSNPN, CDR2 SVGIG (reference sequence). Trimming stripped 0 bases from V and 0 bases from J, with 12 bases between. CDR3 nucleotide sequence: TGTGCCTGGAGTGTACCGGGACTCCACTCTGGGGCCAACGTCCTGACTTTC. Translation: CAWSVPGLHSGANVLTF.

This clone was observed a handful of times. The chain joins TRBV5-4 to TRBJ2-7; either TRBD1 or TRBD2 may supply D (5 bases each). The V end lost 4 bases, the J end lost 3 bases, and 8 bases lay between the germline ends. There are 12 residues in the CDR3. CDR1 is SGHNT, CDR2 YYREEE, per germline (reference sequence). The CDR3: CASSRDHYEQYF. The CDR3 bases are TGTGCCAGCAGCCGGGACCACTACGAGCAGTACTTC. The full variable domain, with the rest looked up from reference TRBV5-4 and TRBJ2-7, is ETGVTQSPTHLIKTRGQQVTLRCSSQSGHNTVSWYQQALGQGPQFIFQYYREEENGRGNFPPRFSGLQFPNYSSELNVNALELDDSALYLCASSRDHYEQYFGPGTRLTVT.

V is TRBV5-1 and J is TRBJ2-5; D may be TRBD2 (5 bases). The germline CDR1 and CDR2 sequences are SGHRS and YFSETQ. CDR3 length equals 13 residues. V was pared by 2 bases and J by 2 bases, with 7 bases between. Written as DNA, the CDR3 is TGCGCCAGCAGCTTAGCGGTTCAAGAGACCCAGTACTTC. It is translated as CASSLAVQETQYF.

This clone was observed once. The chain is built from TRBV4-1 and TRBJ1-5; D unclear. The germline V and J ends were trimmed by 5 bases and 1 base, with 9 bases remaining between them. This CDR3 contains 14 residues. Germline V gene data show CDR1 as MGHRA and CDR2 as YSYEKL. The CDR3 is CASSEGRSNQPQHF. The CDR3 DNA reads as TGCGCCAGCAGCGAAGGGAGGAGCAATCAGCCCCAGCATTTT.

The chain uses TRBV4-1 and TRBJ2-7; 8 nucleotides agree with TRBD2. Per the germline V gene, CDR1 is MGHRA and CDR2 is YSYEKL. The CDR3 runs 15 residues. The J segment lost 4 bases and the V segment lost 3 bases, leaving 8 bases of the junction unmatched. The CDR3 coding sequence is TGCGCCAGCAGCCAGAGCGGGAGAGGGTGGTACGAGCAGTACTTC. It is translated as CASSQSGRGWYEQYF.

V gene TRBV4-3 combines with J gene TRBJ2-1; either TRBD1 or TRBD2 may supply D (5 bases each). Trimming took 3 bases from V and 9 from J, leaving 12 bases between them. The germline CDR1 and CDR2 sequences are LGHNA and YSLEER. There are 13 residues in the CDR3. The CDR3 nucleotides read TGCGCCAGCAGCCAGAGAGGGGCTGGTGAGCAGTTCTTC. Protein: CASSQRGAGEQFF.

This clone was counted only a few times. The chain's CDR3 is CASSPTGTNQPQHF. Here the CDR3 DNA reads TGTGCCAGCAGCCCGACAGGGACAAATCAGCCCCAGCATTTT. V is TRBV9 and J is TRBJ1-5; TRBD1 matches at 7 bases. Trimming cost V 4 bases and J 4 bases; bases outside gene matches: 5. The CDR3 is made up of 14 amino acids. Germline loops: CDR1 SGDLS, CDR2 YYNGEE.

The genes are TRBV7-9 and TRBJ2-7; no clear D gene. Trimming cost V 5 bases and J 6 bases, with 14 bases left between them. In germline, CDR1 is SEHNR, CDR2 FQNEAQ (reference sequence). This CDR3 region has 13 residues. The CDR3 bases are TGTGCCAGCAGCCTATTGACAAATAGCGAGCAGTACTTC. This encodes CASSLLTNSEQYF.